The 17 T cell receptor beta chains presented below share a single source sample, sequenced in a study of T cell responses to AZD1222 COVID-19 vaccine. The assay was immunoSEQ multiplex PCR, and TCRdb's table has in-frame clones only and misses some. The sample has roughly 170,000 clones; around 94% are singletons. The starting material was peripheral blood, obtained on day 0 of AZD1222 vaccination. The receptors come from an adult in good health.

The rearrangement links TRBV30 to TRBJ1-2, with D perhaps TRBD1 (6 bases). The CDR3 has 14 residues. The V and J ends lost 5 bases and 0 bases respectively, with 13 bases between them. From germline, CDR1 is GTSNPN and CDR2 SVGIG (reference sequence). CDR3 bases: TGTGCCTGGTCCGGACAGCTAACTAACTATGGCTACACCTTC. Translation gives CAWSGQLTNYGYTF.

The chain links TRBV29-1 to TRBJ1-2; 7 nucleotides align to TRBD1. Germline V lookup: CDR1 SQVTM, CDR2 ANQGSEA. This CDR3 spans 12 amino acids. With 6 bases clipped from V and 8 bases from J, the junction kept 9 bases outside the gene matches. CDR3 coding DNA: TGCAGCGTAGACAACAGGGGATTAGGCTACACCTTC. It codes for CSVDNRGLGYTF. Supplemented by reference TRBV29-1 and TRBJ1-2, the full variable domain reads SAVISQKPSRDICQRGTSLTIQCQVDSQVTMMFWYRQQPGQSLTLIATANQGSEATYESGFVIDKFPISRPNLTFSTLTVSNMSPEDSSIYLCSVDNRGLGYTFGSGTRLTVV.

V and J are TRBV27 and TRBJ2-3, with D unclear. There are 14 residues in the CDR3. V lost 6 bases and J 0 bases, leaving 10 bases between the germline ends. CDR1 MNHEY and CDR2 SMNVEV come from the germline V gene (reference sequence). CDR3 DNA sequence: TGTGCCAGCAGCCTATACGGAAGCACAGATACGCAGTATTTT. This gives the protein CASSLYGSTDTQYF.

The chain couples TRBV6-5 to TRBJ1-1; 9 nucleotides line up with TRBD1. Germline V CDR1 and CDR2: MNHEY, SVGAGI. The CDR3 consists of 16 residues. The trim removed 3 bases at V and 5 bases at J, leaving 10 bases unmatched. As DNA, the CDR3 is TGTGCCAGCAGTTATTACAAATGGGACAGGGTTACTGAAGCTTTCTTT. It is translated as CASSYYKWDRVTEAFF.

V is TRBV20-1 and J is TRBJ2-3; TRBD2 matches at 9 bases. J was trimmed by 5 bases and V by 3 bases; bases with no gene match: 9. CDR1 and CDR2 from the germline V gene are DFQATT and SNEGSKA (reference sequence). The CDR3 contains 15 residues. The CDR3, as DNA: TGCAGTGCTAGTGGGCTAGCGGGGAGGGGAGATACGCAGTATTTT. Encoded protein: CSASGLAGRGDTQYF.

The chain has TRBV5-1 and TRBJ2-7, with no clear D. Trimming cost V 4 bases and J 0 bases, with 14 bases left between them. The germline CDR1 and CDR2 sequences are SGHRS and YFSETQ. This CDR3 has 15 amino acids. The CDR3, as DNA: TGCGCCAGCAGCCCGGATGCGTCCGACTCCTACGAGCAGTACTTC. It yields the protein CASSPDASDSYEQYF.

As to this clone: This sample also contains other DNA sequences that code for the same CDR3. This chain connects TRBV7-3 to TRBJ2-3; D gene ambiguous. Trimming pared 2 bases from V and 2 bases from J, leaving 5 bases between. The CDR3 loop spans 13 amino acids. Germline-derived CDR1 and CDR2 are SGHTA and FQGTGA. In DNA, the CDR3 is TGTGCCAGCAGCTTAGGGTCCACAGATACGCAGTATTTT. Its protein is CASSLGSTDTQYF.

The chain recombines TRBV7-2 with TRBJ2-5, with D unresolved. Germline lookup yields CDR1 SGHTA and CDR2 FQGNSA. CDR3 length: 13 amino acids. V dropped 0 bases and J dropped 4 bases, with 6 bases sitting between them. The CDR3 loop is CASSLASLETQYF. In nucleotides, the CDR3 is TGTGCCAGCAGCTTAGCCTCCCTAGAGACCCAGTACTTC.

In its sample, this clone was seen once. The V gene is TRBV12-3 or TRBV12-4, the J gene TRBJ1-5; 7 nucleotides match TRBD1. The CDR3 covers 12 residues. The CDR3 loop is CAGGTGNQPQHF. The DNA for the CDR3 is TGTGCAGGGGGGACAGGCAATCAGCCCCAGCATTTT.

The V call is TRBV6-5, the J call TRBJ2-2, with D tentatively TRBD1 (6 bases). Trimming pared 7 bases from V and 7 bases from J, leaving 10 bases between. This CDR3 is built from 12 residues. CDR1 and CDR2 from the germline V gene are MNHEY and SVGAGI. The CDR3 spells CASTTGFGELFF. CDR3 nucleotides: TGTGCCAGCACCACAGGGTTCGGGGAGCTGTTTTTT.

The chain employs TRBV7-2 and TRBJ1-2, with unresolved D. V lost 2 bases and J lost 13, with 14 bases in between. The germline V gene has CDR1 SGHTA and CDR2 FQGNSA. CDR3 length: 12 amino acids. CDR3 loop: CASSLNSAAGTF. CDR3 coding DNA: TGTGCCAGCAGCTTAAACTCGGCGGCTGGCACCTTC.

The CDR3 nucleotides read TGTGCCAGCAGCATCTTTCAGGCTAGCGGGGGCCGCGGGGAGACCCAGTACTTC. It translates to CASSIFQASGGRGETQYF. The rearrangement joins TRBV5-6 to TRBJ2-5; 10 nucleotides match TRBD2. The CDR3 contains 18 residues. Germline V gives CDR1 SGHDT, CDR2 YYEEEE. V lost 4 bases, J lost 5 bases, and 17 bases stayed unmatched.

The rearrangement uses TRBV18 and TRBJ1-1; D ambiguous. Germline assignment: CDR1 KGHSH and CDR2 LQKENI. There are 11 residues in the CDR3. The V and J ends lost 6 bases and 2 bases respectively, with 4 bases between them. The DNA of the CDR3 is TGTGCCAGCTCCGCTAACACTGAAGCTTTCTTT. Encoded protein: CASSANTEAFF.

The J gene is TRBJ1-2, the V gene TRBV28; 7 bases fit TRBD1. Germline loops: CDR1 MDHEN, CDR2 SYDVKM. V lost 8 bases, J lost 4 bases, and 7 bases stayed unmatched. The length of the CDR3 is 13 residues. CDR3 sequence reads: CASSRGRGYGYTF. CDR3 DNA: TGTGCCAGCTCCAGGGGGAGAGGCTATGGCTACACCTTC.

CDR3 sequence: CASSVGTGREGYGYTF. CDR3 nucleotides: TGTGCCAGCAGCGTAGGAACAGGGAGGGAGGGCTATGGCTACACCTTC. The rearrangement joins TRBV9 to TRBJ1-2; TRBD1 is a possible D gene (6 bases). Per the germline V gene, CDR1 is SGDLS and CDR2 is YYNGEE. Trimming took off 0 bases at V and 4 bases at J, with 16 bases between the two ends. The CDR3 extends over 16 amino acids.

V and J are TRBV27 and TRBJ1-1; D uncertain. V was clipped by 7 bases and J by 1 base, with 4 bases between them. In germline, CDR1 is MNHEY, CDR2 SMNVEV (reference sequence). There are 11 residues in the CDR3. The chain's CDR3 is CASKTNTEAFF. CDR3 DNA sequence: TGTGCCAGCAAGACGAACACTGAAGCTTTCTTT.

The chain combines TRBV28 with TRBJ2-1, with D maybe TRBD1 (7 bases). The V end lost 5 bases, the J end lost 5 bases, and 16 bases lay between the germline ends. CDR3 size: 15 residues. Germline assignment: CDR1 MDHEN and CDR2 SYDVKM. For the CDR3, the DNA is TGTGCCAGCAGTCCAGCAGGGGGGCACGACAATGAGCAGTTCTTC. Translated: CASSPAGGHDNEQFF.